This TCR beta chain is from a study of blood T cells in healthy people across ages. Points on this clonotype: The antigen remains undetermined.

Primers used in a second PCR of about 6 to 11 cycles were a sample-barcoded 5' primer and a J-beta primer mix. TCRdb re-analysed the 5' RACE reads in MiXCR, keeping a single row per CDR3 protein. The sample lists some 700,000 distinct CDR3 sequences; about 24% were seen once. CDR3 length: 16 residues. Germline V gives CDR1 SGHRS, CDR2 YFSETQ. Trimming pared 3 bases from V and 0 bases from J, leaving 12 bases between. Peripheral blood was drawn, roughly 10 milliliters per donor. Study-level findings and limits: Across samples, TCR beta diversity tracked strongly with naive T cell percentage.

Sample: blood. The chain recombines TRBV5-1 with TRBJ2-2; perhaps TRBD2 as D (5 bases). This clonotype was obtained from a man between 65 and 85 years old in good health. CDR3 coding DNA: TGCGCCAGCAGCTCCCGGGGAGAGCCGAACACCGGGGAGCTGTTTTTT. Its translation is CASSSRGEPNTGELFF.